This T cell receptor beta chain is drawn from a study of blood T cell repertoires in COVID-19 (dated by TCRdb to 2019 to 2021). Looking at the study overall: The collaborator samples originated in the United States, Italy and Spain and spanned the acute and convalescent phases of COVID-19. The material from the prospective study consisted of cDNA or gDNA derived from T cells, B-cell-depleted T cells, or PBMCs. The dataset comprised deeply sampled blood TCRbeta repertoires from subjects exposed to, actively infected with, or recovered from COVID-19. The repertoires were made available in a free public database intended to serve as a resource for research on the immune response to SARS-CoV-2. Samples came from the ongoing ImmuneRACE study (first 160 participants) plus 1,254 subjects from 6 global collaborators. Nearly every sample came with metadata listing a de-identified subject ID, COVID-19 status, age in years and sex. HLA class I and class II types, where available, came from metadata supplied by the sample provider rather than from assay-based typing.

TCRbeta CDR3 regions were amplified from genomic DNA by means of the immunoSEQ Assay, a bias-controlled multiplex PCR. On the study's bioinformatics: The number of nucleated cells in each sample was estimated by amplification of reference gene primers within the assay. Sequence reads were collapsed and filtered to measure the absolute abundance of every unique TCRbeta CDR3 rearrangement. For each sample, productive Simpson clonality was calculated as the square root of Simpson's diversity index over productive rearrangements. TCRdb took over this immuneACCESS table, retaining in-frame rearrangements with V and J assigned. Such tables are incomplete; in checked studies, under half of the missing clones stem from an unresolved V gene, and the remainder is unexplained. That table gives V, J and clone size, and the DNA gave D and trimming. The sample yields about 150,000 clones; 85% to 90% were counted once. Of the sample, around 2.9% is held by the ten largest clones.

Details on this clone: Its antigen is still unknown. No per-base quality is available; no much larger clone lies one base away.

From cysteine to phenylalanine, the CDR3 is 14 amino acids long. Of the read, only the CDR3 DNA is kept; its 42 bases are in frame from base 1. Per the germline V gene, LGHNA is the CDR1 and YSLEER is the CDR2. For this chain, trimming is 1 base at the V end and 5 bases at the J end, and the number of junction bases without a gene match is 3. General study outcomes and caveats: Clinical and demographic metadata were provided uncurated, with the amount varying by source and participant.

Whole blood was collected in K2EDTA tubes by collaborating institutions according to the institutions' own protocols. Collaborator samples were shipped for TCRbeta analysis as frozen whole blood, isolated PBMCs, or DNA extracted from either sample type. Here the chain combines TRBV4-3 and TRBJ2-7; the junction holds 9 bases that match TRBD2. The source of this sequence is a woman aged 60-75 years with active COVID-19. What was sequenced was peripheral blood. The DNA sequence is as follows: TGCGCCAGCAGCCAAGTTCTAGCGGGGAACGAGCAGTACTTC. Translated, this gives CASSQVLAGNEQYF.